Listed here are 21 T cell receptor beta chains from one sample, sequenced in a study of CD8 T cells in Susac syndrome (dated by TCRdb to the late 2010s). The library relied on the immunoSEQ multiplex PCR assay. RNA was extracted using the RNeasy kit, and roughly 0.45 to 1 ug of the RNA was reverse transcribed with random hexamers. In-frame beta chains were kept once TCRdb had trimmed the public reads at Q25 with fastp and called clones with MiXCR. Each record represents a unique CDR3 protein, reported with the most common genes and DNA among its rows. The table for this sample lists 75,000 to 95,000 distinct CDR3 sequences; 85% to 95% of them were counted only once. The ten largest clones add up to under 0.5% of the sample. The source material was CD8+ T cells from PBMCs. The receptor source for this set is a human donor with Susac syndrome.

The J gene is TRBJ2-7, the V gene TRBV7-9, with D uncertain. Germline V gene data show CDR1 as SEHNR and CDR2 as FQNEAQ (reference sequence). V was pared by 5 bases and J by 3 bases, with 14 bases between. The CDR3 extends over 14 amino acids. CDR3 in amino acids: CASSTSTTFYEQYF. The CDR3 DNA is TGTGCCAGCAGCACCTCGACGACTTTCTACGAGCAGTACTTC. The full variable domain, in which reference TRBV7-9 and TRBJ2-7 provide the parts outside the CDR3, is DTGVSQNPRHKITKRGQNVTFRCDPISEHNRLYWYRQTLGQGPEFLTYFQNEAQLEKSRLLSDRFSAERPKGSFSTLEIQRTEQGDSAMYLCASSTSTTFYEQYFGPGTRLTVT.

This clonotype was counted between two and nine times. The rearrangement joins TRBV7-9 to TRBJ2-7; D gene ambiguous. Trimming left V 5 bases short and J 7 bases short, with 12 bases between. The CDR3 consists of 12 residues. Germline CDR1 is SEHNR and CDR2 is FQNEAQ (reference sequence). The chain's CDR3 is CASSPEHPEQYF. The CDR3 region has the DNA TGTGCCAGCAGCCCCGAACACCCTGAGCAGTACTTC.

This sequence joins TRBV5-6 and TRBJ1-5, with D hard to call. Trimming removed 2 bases from V and 7 bases from J, with 7 bases in between. Germline loops: CDR1 SGHDT, CDR2 YYEEEE. The CDR3 is made up of 12 amino acids. CDR3 residues: CASSLGRQPQHF. The CDR3 nucleotides read TGTGCCAGCAGCTTAGGTCGACAGCCCCAGCATTTT.

The chain carries TRBV27 and TRBJ2-3; TRBD2 aligns across 8 bases. Germline CDR1 reads MNHEY; CDR2 reads SMNVEV (reference sequence). The CDR3 consists of 16 residues. J lost 2 bases, V lost 5 bases, and 9 bases had no gene match. CDR3 nucleotide sequence: TGTGCCAGCAGTCCCCCCGGACTAGCAGTCACAGATACGCAGTATTTT. Its protein is CASSPPGLAVTDTQYF.

The chain's CDR3 is CAWSVQGDTEAFF. The CDR3, as DNA: TGTGCCTGGAGTGTACAGGGGGACACTGAAGCTTTCTTT. V is TRBV30 and J is TRBJ1-1, with 8 nucleotides matching TRBD1. The CDR3 sequence is 13 residues long. Germline values: CDR1 GTSNPN, CDR2 SVGIG (reference sequence). Trimming removed 0 bases from V and 3 bases from J; junction bases left unmatched: 0.

The chain links TRBV27 to TRBJ2-1, with D perhaps TRBD2 (6 bases). The CDR3 covers 16 residues. The germline gives CDR1 MNHEY, CDR2 SMNVEV (reference sequence). Between the trimmed V and J ends, which lost 6 bases and 1 base, there was a span of 16 bases. DNA of the CDR3: TGTGCCAGCAGCCTTATAGGCGGGATATCCTACAATGAGCAGTTCTTC. Translating gives CASSLIGGISYNEQFF.

This chain links TRBV7-6 with TRBJ1-2; perhaps TRBD1 as D (5 bases). Germline CDR1 reads SGHVS; CDR2 reads FNYEAQ. V lost 5 bases, J lost 3 bases, and 10 bases lay in between. The CDR3 runs to 13 residues. This CDR3 is CASSLIRDYGYTF. CDR3 coding DNA: TGTGCCAGCAGCCTCATCAGGGACTATGGCTACACCTTC.

The rearrangement uses TRBV4-1 and TRBJ2-7, with a tentative D call TRBD1 (6 bases). The CDR3 length is 15 residues. Germline V gene sequence: CDR1 MGHRA, CDR2 YSYEKL. Trimming stripped 1 base from V and 3 bases from J, with 13 bases between. The CDR3 reads CASSQANLRGYEQYF. The CDR3 region has the DNA TGCGCCAGCAGCCAAGCTAACCTCAGGGGCTACGAGCAGTACTTC.

The genes are TRBV29-1 and TRBJ2-3; tentatively, D is TRBD2 (6 bases). There are 15 residues in the CDR3. V lost 1 base and J lost 4, with 15 bases in between. Germline V gene data show CDR1 as SQVTM and CDR2 as ANQGSEA. CDR3 residues: CSVEAAGPGPDTQYF. CDR3 sequence (DNA): TGCAGCGTTGAAGCGGCGGGACCAGGCCCAGATACGCAGTATTTT.

The gene calls are TRBV6-5 and TRBJ2-5; D not resolved. V dropped 2 bases and J dropped 4 bases, with 14 bases sitting between them. Germline V gene lookup returns CDR1 MNHEY and CDR2 SVGAGI. The CDR3 loop spans 15 amino acids. The CDR3 DNA follows: TGTGCCAGCAGTTACACCTCCTGGGGAAGAGAGACCCAGTACTTC. This sequence encodes CASSYTSWGRETQYF.

The rearrangement uses TRBV13 and TRBJ1-4, with no clear D. CDR1 is PRHDT, CDR2 FYEKMQ, per germline (reference sequence). Trimming took 5 bases from V and 6 from J, leaving 16 bases between them. The CDR3 has 15 amino acids. This CDR3 is CASSARGSKDEKLFF. CDR3 DNA sequence: TGTGCCAGCAGCGCCCGAGGGAGCAAGGATGAAAAACTGTTTTTT.

J is TRBJ2-1 and V is TRBV13; the D is unclear. Deletions cut 7 bases from V and 6 bases from J, with 13 bases between. The germline V gene encodes CDR1 PRHDT and CDR2 FYEKMQ (reference sequence). The CDR3 totals 13 residues. CDR3 residues: CASTDHGPNEQFF. The CDR3 DNA sequence: TGTGCCAGCACCGACCATGGGCCCAATGAGCAGTTCTTC.

The chain carries TRBV20-1 and TRBJ2-3; 9 bases align to TRBD2. This CDR3 has 13 residues. Germline CDR1 and CDR2: DFQATT and SNEGSKA (reference sequence). V shed 7 bases and J 4 bases; nucleotides not matched to a gene: 6. The CDR3 DNA sequence: TGCAGTGTGGGAAGCGGGAGGTCAGATACGCAGTATTTT. It translates to CSVGSGRSDTQYF.

The J gene is TRBJ1-2, the V gene TRBV30; TRBD1 agrees at 7 bases. There are 13 residues in the CDR3. V gave up 3 bases and J gave up 7 bases; unmatched junction bases: 8. From germline, CDR1 is GTSNPN and CDR2 SVGIG (reference sequence). The CDR3 here is CAWRDLQGFGYTF. Here the CDR3 DNA reads TGTGCCTGGAGGGATTTACAGGGGTTTGGCTACACCTTC. Combining the CDR3 with reference TRBV30 and TRBJ1-2 gives the whole variable domain SQTIHQWPATLVQPVGSPLSLECTVEGTSNPNLYWYRQAAGRGLQLLFYSVGIGQISSEVPQNLSASRPQDRQFILSSKKLLLSDSGFYLCAWRDLQGFGYTFGSGTRLTVV.

The chain joins TRBV7-9 to TRBJ2-7; D possibly corresponds to TRBD1 (5 bases). Trimming pared 4 bases from V and 0 bases from J, leaving 13 bases between. This CDR3 is 15 amino acids long. CDR1 and CDR2 from the germline V gene are SEHNR and FQNEAQ (reference sequence). CDR3 in amino acids: CASSSGHQDSYEQYF. Written as DNA, the CDR3 is TGTGCCAGCAGCTCAGGACACCAGGACTCCTACGAGCAGTACTTC.

This clonotype appeared a single time. The V call is TRBV29-1, the J call TRBJ2-1; tentatively, D is TRBD1 or TRBD2 (6 bases each). CDR3 size: 14 residues. Trimming stripped 6 bases from V and 0 bases from J, with 12 bases between. Germline CDR1 is SQVTM and CDR2 is ANQGSEA. The CDR3: CSVGGLGSYNEQFF. In DNA, the CDR3 is TGCAGCGTAGGGGGACTGGGCTCCTACAATGAGCAGTTCTTC.

A single count supports this clonotype. One junction end does not reproduce the germline sequence, and a read error may be involved. This chain joins TRBV2 and TRBJ2-7; D is possibly TRBD2 (5 bases). This CDR3 is 10 amino acids long. Germline V gives CDR1 SNHLY, CDR2 FYNNEI. Here the CDR3 reads CASRGSEKYF. Here the CDR3 DNA reads TGTGCCAGCAGGGGGAGCGAGAAGTACTTC.

The count of this clonotype is one. The rearrangement uses TRBV28 and TRBJ2-3; D remains unclear. Germline CDR1 reads MDHEN; CDR2 reads SYDVKM. Trimming cost V 5 bases and J 4 bases, with 7 bases left between them. The CDR3 runs to 12 residues. The CDR3 DNA reads TGTGCCAGCAGTCCCCTATCAGATACGCAGTATTTT. Amino acid sequence: CASSPLSDTQYF.

DNA of the CDR3: TGTGCCTGGAACCTAGGGGGAACAGATACGCAGTATTTT. Residues: CAWNLGGTDTQYF. This sequence joins TRBV30 and TRBJ2-3, with D tentatively TRBD1 (6 bases). The germline V gene has CDR1 GTSNPN and CDR2 SVGIG (reference sequence). Trimming took 4 bases from V and 3 from J, leaving 11 bases between them. This CDR3 has 13 amino acids.

The CDR3 DNA reads as TGTGCCAGCAGTTCCGTGGAGGTGGGGCCCTATGGCTACACCTTC. Translating gives CASSSVEVGPYGYTF. The chain links TRBV12-3 or TRBV12-4 to TRBJ1-2; D possibly corresponds to TRBD1 (5 bases). The CDR3 is 15 amino acids. V was trimmed by 4 bases and J by 4 bases, leaving 16 bases between them.

This rearrangement joins TRBV5-6 to TRBJ1-5, with D uncertain. This CDR3 is built from 16 residues. Deletions cut 0 bases from V and 0 bases from J, with 10 bases between. CDR1 and CDR2 (germline): SGHDT, YYEEEE. The DNA for the CDR3 is TGTGCCAGCAGCTTGGCCGCCGCTTATAGCAATCAGCCCCAGCATTTT. Translating it yields CASSLAAAYSNQPQHF.